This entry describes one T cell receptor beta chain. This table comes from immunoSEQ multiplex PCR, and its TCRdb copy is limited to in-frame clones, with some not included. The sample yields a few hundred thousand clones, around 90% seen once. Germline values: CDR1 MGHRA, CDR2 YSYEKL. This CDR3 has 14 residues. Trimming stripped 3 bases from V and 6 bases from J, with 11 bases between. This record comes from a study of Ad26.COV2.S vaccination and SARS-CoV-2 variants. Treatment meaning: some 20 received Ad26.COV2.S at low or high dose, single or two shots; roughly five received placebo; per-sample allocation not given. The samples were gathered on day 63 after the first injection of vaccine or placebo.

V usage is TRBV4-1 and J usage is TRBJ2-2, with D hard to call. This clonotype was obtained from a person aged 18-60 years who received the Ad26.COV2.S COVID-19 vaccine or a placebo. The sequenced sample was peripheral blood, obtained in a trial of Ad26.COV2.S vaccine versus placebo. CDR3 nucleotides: TGCGCCAGCAGCCACTTAGGAAAAGCCGGGGAGCTGTTTTTT. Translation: CASSHLGKAGELFF.